A single sample is the source of the 16 T cell receptor beta chains below, sequenced in a study of blood T cell repertoires in COVID-19. Generated by immunoSEQ multiplex PCR, the TCRdb table keeps only in-frame clones and is missing some. Among roughly 300,000 clones, roughly 85% were seen once, and the ten largest hold just over 7%. Sequenced material: peripheral blood. The receptors derive from a human donor in a cohort sampled during active COVID-19.

The chain joins TRBV11-3 to TRBJ2-3; 7 bases are shared with TRBD2. Trimming cost V 6 bases and J 5 bases; bases outside gene matches: 11. The CDR3 loop spans 15 amino acids. Germline-derived CDR1 and CDR2 are SGHNT and YENEEA. CDR3 in DNA: TGTGCCAGCAGTCTCACTAGCGAGCGGTTAGATACGCAGTATTTT. Protein product: CASSLTSERLDTQYF.

This clone was picked up one time. This sequence joins TRBV5-1 and TRBJ2-1, with TRBD1 matching 9 bases. V lost 0 bases and J lost 8; bases outside the gene matches: 6. Germline CDR1 is SGHRS and CDR2 is YFSETQ. This CDR3 has 15 amino acids. In DNA, the CDR3 is TGCGCCAGCAGCTTGGAAGGGACAGGGCGACATGAGCAGTTCTTC. It specifies CASSLEGTGRHEQFF.

The chain joins TRBV7-2 to TRBJ2-5, with 8 bases identical to TRBD2. The junction had 10 bases not matched to a gene; V was cut back by 5 bases and J by 2 bases. CDR3 length: 16 amino acids. CDR1 and CDR2 (germline): SGHTA, FQGNSA. CDR3 sequence: CASSLGVAGKQETQYF. In DNA form, the CDR3 reads TGTGCCAGCAGCCTGGGGGTAGCGGGGAAGCAAGAGACCCAGTACTTC.

V gene TRBV5-1 combines with J gene TRBJ2-2, with D possibly TRBD1 on 5 matching bases. CDR3 length: 14 residues. Trimming shortened V by 3 bases and J by 4 bases, and 10 bases separated the two germline ends. The germline CDR1 and CDR2 sequences are SGHRS and YFSETQ. Written as DNA, the CDR3 is TGCGCCAGCAGCTACTCAGGGTCCACCGGGGAGCTGTTTTTT. Its protein is CASSYSGSTGELFF. The full variable domain, its missing parts supplied by reference TRBV5-1 and TRBJ2-2, is KAGVTQTPRYLIKTRGQQVTLSCSPISGHRSVSWYQQTPGQGLQFLFEYFSETQRNKGNFPGRFSGRQFSNSRSEMNVSTLELGDSALYLCASSYSGSTGELFFGEGSRLTVL.

The rearrangement joins TRBV7-6 to TRBJ2-2, with 10 nucleotides matching TRBD1. Germline V gene lookup returns CDR1 SGHVS and CDR2 FNYEAQ. With 3 bases clipped from V and 6 bases from J, the junction kept 4 bases outside the gene matches. This CDR3 is built from 15 residues. The CDR3 nucleotides read TGTGCCAGCAGCTTGACAGGGGGCGAGTCCGGGGAGCTGTTTTTT. Amino acid sequence: CASSLTGGESGELFF.

The V and J genes are TRBV20-1 and TRBJ2-3; D uncertain. CDR1 is DFQATT, CDR2 SNEGSKA, per germline (reference sequence). This CDR3 comprises 11 residues. V lost 2 bases and J 8 bases, leaving 8 bases between the germline ends. The CDR3 DNA sequence: TGCAGTGCTAGACAGGATCTTACGCAGTATTTT. It translates to CSARQDLTQYF.

The V and J genes are TRBV4-1 and TRBJ1-5; TRBD1 is a possible D gene (6 bases). Germline V CDR1 and CDR2: MGHRA, YSYEKL. V lost 1 base, J lost 4 bases, and 20 bases lay in between. This CDR3 is 18 amino acids long. CDR3 nucleotides: TGCGCCAGCAGCCAAGTAATCCAACAGGGAATTCCGAATCAGCCCCAGCATTTT. Residues: CASSQVIQQGIPNQPQHF.

There are many counts of this clone. The chain combines TRBV5-6 with TRBJ2-7, with TRBD1 matching over 8 bases. The CDR3 extends over 14 amino acids. CDR1 and CDR2 (germline): SGHDT, YYEEEE. The ends lost 0 bases at V and 7 bases at J; junction bases unmatched: 6. The CDR3 region has the DNA TGTGCCAGCAGCTTGGGACAGGGGTGGCGGGAGCAGTACTTC. It encodes CASSLGQGWREQYF.

This chain joins TRBV4-1 and TRBJ2-3; maybe TRBD1 (5 bases). Germline loops: CDR1 MGHRA, CDR2 YSYEKL. V was clipped by 4 bases and J by 3 bases, with 8 bases between them. The CDR3 runs 13 residues. The CDR3 here is CASSRQGTDTQYF. CDR3 in DNA: TGCGCCAGCAGCCGGCAGGGTACAGATACGCAGTATTTT.

V usage is TRBV10-3 and J usage is TRBJ2-3; 8 nucleotides agree with TRBD2. The trim removed 10 bases at V and 7 bases at J, leaving 7 bases unmatched. The V gene's germline CDR1 is ENHRY and CDR2 SYGVKD. There are 12 residues in the CDR3. The CDR3 bases are TGTGCCACAAGCGGGGGAACGAATACGCAGTATTTT. Its translation: CATSGGTNTQYF.

The rearrangement joins TRBV11-3 to TRBJ2-3, with unresolved D. The CDR3 is made up of 14 amino acids. V gave up 1 base and J gave up 2 bases, with 7 bases separating them. Germline CDR1 is SGHNT and CDR2 is YENEEA. For the CDR3, the DNA is TGTGCCAGCAGCTTAGGGCATGACACAGATACGCAGTATTTT. As protein: CASSLGHDTDTQYF.

This chain connects TRBV21-1 to TRBJ2-7; TRBD1 is taken as the D call from the table, unchecked against the DNA. TRBV21-1 is classified as a pseudogene. This CDR3 is 14 amino acids long. The CDR3: CASSTPGQLREQYF. In nucleotides, the CDR3 is TGTGCCAGCAGCACCCCGGGACAACTTCGGGAGCAGTACTTC.

The chain joins TRBV7-8 to TRBJ1-2; no definite D call. The CDR3 sequence is 14 residues long. Trimming cost V 5 bases and J 8 bases, with 18 bases left between them. Per the germline V gene, CDR1 is SGHVS and CDR2 is FQNEAQ. The CDR3 loop reads CASSLRVSLSGYTF. The CDR3 DNA reads as TGTGCCAGCAGCCTGCGGGTCTCCCTCTCCGGCTACACCTTC.

This chain uses TRBV27 with TRBJ1-1, with TRBD1 as a possible D gene (6 bases). The CDR3 has 15 residues. Trimming stripped 4 bases from V and 1 base from J, with 13 bases between. Germline V gives CDR1 MNHEY, CDR2 SMNVEV (reference sequence). The CDR3 reads CASSSPQGKNTEAFF. The DNA for the CDR3 is TGTGCCAGCAGTTCCCCACAGGGAAAGAACACTGAAGCTTTCTTT.

The rearrangement uses TRBV11-2 and TRBJ1-4; D unresolved. The CDR3 contains 15 residues. Trimming removed 5 bases at V and 7 bases at J, with 17 bases between. Looked up from germline, CDR1 is SGHAT and CDR2 is FQNNGV. The CDR3 DNA is TGTGCCAGCAGCCAACCCGGGAAGAGGCCTGAAAAACTGTTTTTT. This sequence encodes CASSQPGKRPEKLFF. The variable domain in full, completed from reference TRBV11-2 and TRBJ1-4, reads EAGVAQSPRYKIIEKRQSVAFWCNPISGHATLYWYQQILGQGPKLLIQFQNNGVVDDSQLPKDRFSAERLKGVDSTLKIQPAKLEDSAVYLCASSQPGKRPEKLFFGSGTQLSVL.

This clone was seen a single time. The chain employs TRBV19 and TRBJ1-2; no clear D. From germline, CDR1 is LNHDA and CDR2 SQIVND (reference sequence). The CDR3 is 15 amino acids. The germline V and J ends were trimmed by 3 bases and 10 bases, with 21 bases remaining between them. The CDR3 reads CASSMDKTLRVDYTF. The CDR3 region has the DNA TGTGCCAGTAGTATGGATAAAACACTCCGGGTCGACTACACCTTC.